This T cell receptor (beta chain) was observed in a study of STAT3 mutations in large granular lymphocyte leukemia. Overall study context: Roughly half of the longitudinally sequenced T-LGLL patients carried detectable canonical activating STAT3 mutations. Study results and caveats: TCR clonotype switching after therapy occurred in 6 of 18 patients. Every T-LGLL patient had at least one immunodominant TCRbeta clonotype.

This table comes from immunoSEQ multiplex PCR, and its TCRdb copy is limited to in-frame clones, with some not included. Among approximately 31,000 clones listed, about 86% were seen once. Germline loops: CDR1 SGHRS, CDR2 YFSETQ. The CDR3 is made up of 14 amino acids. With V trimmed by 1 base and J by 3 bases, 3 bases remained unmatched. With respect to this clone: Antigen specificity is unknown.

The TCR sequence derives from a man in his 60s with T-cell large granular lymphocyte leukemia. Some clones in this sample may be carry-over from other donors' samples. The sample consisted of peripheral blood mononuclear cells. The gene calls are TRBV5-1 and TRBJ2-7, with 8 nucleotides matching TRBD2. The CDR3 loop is CASSLRSGSYEQYF. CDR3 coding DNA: TGCGCCAGCAGCTTGCGAAGCGGGAGCTACGAGCAGTACTTC.